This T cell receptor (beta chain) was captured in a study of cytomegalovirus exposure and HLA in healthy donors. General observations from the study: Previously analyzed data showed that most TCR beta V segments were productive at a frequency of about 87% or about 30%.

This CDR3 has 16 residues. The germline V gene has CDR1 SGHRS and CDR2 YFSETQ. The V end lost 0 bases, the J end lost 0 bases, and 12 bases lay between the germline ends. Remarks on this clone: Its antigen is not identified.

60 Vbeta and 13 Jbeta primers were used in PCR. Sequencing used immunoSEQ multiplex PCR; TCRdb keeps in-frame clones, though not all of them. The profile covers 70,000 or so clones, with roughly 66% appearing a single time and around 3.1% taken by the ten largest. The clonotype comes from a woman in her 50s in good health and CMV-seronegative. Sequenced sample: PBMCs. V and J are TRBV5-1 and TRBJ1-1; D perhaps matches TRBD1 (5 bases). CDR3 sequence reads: CASSLVNMGLNTEAFF. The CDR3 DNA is TGCGCCAGCAGCTTGGTGAACATGGGGCTGAACACTGAAGCTTTCTTT.